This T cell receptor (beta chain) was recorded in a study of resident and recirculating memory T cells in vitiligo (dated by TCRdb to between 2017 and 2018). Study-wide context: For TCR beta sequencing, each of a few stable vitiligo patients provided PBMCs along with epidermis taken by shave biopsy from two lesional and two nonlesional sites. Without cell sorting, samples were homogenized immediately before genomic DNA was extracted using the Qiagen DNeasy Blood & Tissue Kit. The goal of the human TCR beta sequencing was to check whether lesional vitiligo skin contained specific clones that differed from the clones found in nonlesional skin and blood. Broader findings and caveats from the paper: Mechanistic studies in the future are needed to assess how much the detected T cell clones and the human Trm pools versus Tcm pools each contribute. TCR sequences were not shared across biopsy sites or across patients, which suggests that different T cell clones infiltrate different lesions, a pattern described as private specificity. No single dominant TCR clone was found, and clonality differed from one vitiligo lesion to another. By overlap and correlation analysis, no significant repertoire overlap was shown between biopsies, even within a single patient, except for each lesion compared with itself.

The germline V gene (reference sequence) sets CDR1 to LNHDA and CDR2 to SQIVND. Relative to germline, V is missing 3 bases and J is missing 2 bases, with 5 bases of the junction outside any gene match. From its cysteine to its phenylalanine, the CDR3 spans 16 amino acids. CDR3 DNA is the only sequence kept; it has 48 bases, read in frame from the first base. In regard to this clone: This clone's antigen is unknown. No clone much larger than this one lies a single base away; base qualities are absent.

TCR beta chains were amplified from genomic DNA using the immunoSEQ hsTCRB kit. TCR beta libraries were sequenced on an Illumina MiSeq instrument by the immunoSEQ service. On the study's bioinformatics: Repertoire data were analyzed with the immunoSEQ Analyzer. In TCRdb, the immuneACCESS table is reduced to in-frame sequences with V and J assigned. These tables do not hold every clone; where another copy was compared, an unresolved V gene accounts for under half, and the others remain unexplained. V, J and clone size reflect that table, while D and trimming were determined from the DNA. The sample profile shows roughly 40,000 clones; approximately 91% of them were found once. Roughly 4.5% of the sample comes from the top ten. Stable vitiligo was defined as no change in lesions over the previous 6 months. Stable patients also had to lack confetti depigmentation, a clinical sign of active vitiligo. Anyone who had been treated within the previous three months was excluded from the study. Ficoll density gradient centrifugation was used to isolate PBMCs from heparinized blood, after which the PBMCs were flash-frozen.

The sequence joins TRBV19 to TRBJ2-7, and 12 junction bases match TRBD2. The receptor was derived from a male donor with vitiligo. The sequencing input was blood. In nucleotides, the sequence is TGTGCCAGTAGTATGAGTCGACTAGCGGGGGCCTACGAGCAGTACTTC. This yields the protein CASSMSRLAGAYEQYF.